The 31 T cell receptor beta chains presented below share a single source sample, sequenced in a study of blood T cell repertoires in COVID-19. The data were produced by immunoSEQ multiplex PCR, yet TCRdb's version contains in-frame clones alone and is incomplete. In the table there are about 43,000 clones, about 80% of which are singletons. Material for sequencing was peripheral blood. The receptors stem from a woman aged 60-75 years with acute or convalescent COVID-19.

The CDR3 here is CASSLIGQPSKNQPQHF. The CDR3, as DNA: TGTGCCAGCAGTTTAATCGGACAGCCATCTAAGAATCAGCCCCAGCATTTT. This chain links TRBV28 with TRBJ1-5; weak D call: TRBD1 (6 bases). CDR3 length equals 17 residues. Germline CDR1 is MDHEN and CDR2 is SYDVKM. Trimming removed 2 bases from V and 4 bases from J, with 18 bases in between.

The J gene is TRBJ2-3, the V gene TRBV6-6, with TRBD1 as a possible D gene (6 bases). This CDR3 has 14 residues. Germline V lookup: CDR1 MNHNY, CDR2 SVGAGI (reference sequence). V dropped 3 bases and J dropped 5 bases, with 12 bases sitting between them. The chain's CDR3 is CASSYGGLGDTQYF. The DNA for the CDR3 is TGTGCCAGCAGTTATGGGGGCCTTGGAGATACGCAGTATTTT.

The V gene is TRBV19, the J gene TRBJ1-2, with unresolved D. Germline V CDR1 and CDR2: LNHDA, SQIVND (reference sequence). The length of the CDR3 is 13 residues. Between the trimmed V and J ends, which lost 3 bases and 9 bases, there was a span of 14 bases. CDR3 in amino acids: CASSIDRGRSYTF. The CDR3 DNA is TGTGCCAGTAGTATCGATAGAGGTAGGAGCTACACCTTC.

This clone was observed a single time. For the CDR3, the DNA is TGTGCCATCAGGGGGACTAGCGGGAGGAATAGGAATGAGCAGTTCTTC. It yields the protein CAIRGTSGRNRNEQFF. The chain joins TRBV10-3 to TRBJ2-1; 15 nucleotides align to TRBD2. Germline V gene sequence: CDR1 ENHRY, CDR2 SYGVKD. With 6 bases clipped from V and 7 bases from J, the junction kept 7 bases outside the gene matches. CDR3 length equals 16 residues.

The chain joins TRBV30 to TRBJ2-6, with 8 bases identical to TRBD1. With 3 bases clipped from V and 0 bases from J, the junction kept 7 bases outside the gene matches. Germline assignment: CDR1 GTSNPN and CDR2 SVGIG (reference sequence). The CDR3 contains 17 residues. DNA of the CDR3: TGTGCCTGGAGGCGGGACAGGACCATCTCTGGGGCCAACGTCCTGACTTTC. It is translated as CAWRRDRTISGANVLTF.

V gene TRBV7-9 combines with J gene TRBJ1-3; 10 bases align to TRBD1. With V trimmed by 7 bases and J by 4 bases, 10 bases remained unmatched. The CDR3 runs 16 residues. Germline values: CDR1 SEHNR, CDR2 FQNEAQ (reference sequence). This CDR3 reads CASNPVAGQGGNTIYF. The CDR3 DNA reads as TGTGCCAGCAACCCGGTGGCGGGACAGGGGGGAAACACCATATATTTT. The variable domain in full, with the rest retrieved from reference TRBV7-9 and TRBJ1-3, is DTGVSQNPRHKITKRGQNVTFRCDPISEHNRLYWYRQTLGQGPEFLTYFQNEAQLEKSRLLSDRFSAERPKGSFSTLEIQRTEQGDSAMYLCASNPVAGQGGNTIYFGEGSWLTVV.

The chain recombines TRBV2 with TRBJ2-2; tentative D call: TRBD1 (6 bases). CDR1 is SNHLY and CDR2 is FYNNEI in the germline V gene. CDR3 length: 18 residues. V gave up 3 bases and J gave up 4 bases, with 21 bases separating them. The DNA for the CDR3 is TGTGCCAGCAGTGATATTGATTGGCAGGGGACCTTCACCGGGGAGCTGTTTTTT. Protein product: CASSDIDWQGTFTGELFF.

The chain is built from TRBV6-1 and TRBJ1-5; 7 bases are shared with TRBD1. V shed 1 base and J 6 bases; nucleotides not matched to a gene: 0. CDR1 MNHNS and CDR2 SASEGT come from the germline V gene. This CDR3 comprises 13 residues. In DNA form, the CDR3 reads TGTGCCAGCAGTGAAGACAGGGGTCAGCCCCAGCATTTT. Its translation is CASSEDRGQPQHF.

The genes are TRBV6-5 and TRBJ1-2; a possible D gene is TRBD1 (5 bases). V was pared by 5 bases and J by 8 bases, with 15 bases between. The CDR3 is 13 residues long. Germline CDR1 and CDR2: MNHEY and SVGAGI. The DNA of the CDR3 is TGTGCCAGCAGTCGGGACTGGAGAAACGGCTACACCTTC. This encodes CASSRDWRNGYTF.

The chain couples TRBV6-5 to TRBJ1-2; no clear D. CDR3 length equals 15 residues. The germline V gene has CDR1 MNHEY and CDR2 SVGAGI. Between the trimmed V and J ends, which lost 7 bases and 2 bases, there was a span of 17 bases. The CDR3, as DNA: TGTGCCAGCACAGAGGGTTGGGTTCCCAACTATGGCTACACCTTC. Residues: CASTEGWVPNYGYTF.

CDR3 amino acids: CASSYVRTGNNEQFF. The CDR3 DNA follows: TGTGCCAGCAGTTACGTTCGGACAGGCAACAATGAGCAGTTCTTC. This chain joins TRBV6-5 and TRBJ2-1; TRBD1 aligns across 7 bases. There are 15 residues in the CDR3. The germline gives CDR1 MNHEY, CDR2 SVGAGI. The junction had 6 bases not matched to a gene; V was cut back by 2 bases and J by 5 bases.

The CDR3 here is CASSLGDRGLGIVGAFF. In DNA, the CDR3 is TGTGCCAGCAGCTTAGGGGACAGGGGCCTGGGAATCGTGGGAGCTTTCTTT. The chain couples TRBV7-9 to TRBJ1-1; 10 bases are shared with TRBD1. J lost 10 bases, V lost 1 base, and 15 bases had no gene match. CDR3 length equals 17 residues. The germline gives CDR1 SEHNR, CDR2 FQNEAQ (reference sequence).

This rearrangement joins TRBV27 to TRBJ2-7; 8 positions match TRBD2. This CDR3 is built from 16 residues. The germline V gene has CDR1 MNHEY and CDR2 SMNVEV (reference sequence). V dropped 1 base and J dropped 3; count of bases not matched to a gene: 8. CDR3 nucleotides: TGTGCCAGCAGTTTATACCCCGAGACTAGCGACTACGAGCAGTACTTC. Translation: CASSLYPETSDYEQYF.

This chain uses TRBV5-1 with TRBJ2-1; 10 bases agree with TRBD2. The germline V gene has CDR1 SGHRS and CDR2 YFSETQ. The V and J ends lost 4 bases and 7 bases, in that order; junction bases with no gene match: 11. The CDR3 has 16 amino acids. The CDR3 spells CASSKPGTSALNEQFF. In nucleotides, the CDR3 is TGCGCCAGCAGCAAACCCGGGACTAGCGCCTTAAATGAGCAGTTCTTC.

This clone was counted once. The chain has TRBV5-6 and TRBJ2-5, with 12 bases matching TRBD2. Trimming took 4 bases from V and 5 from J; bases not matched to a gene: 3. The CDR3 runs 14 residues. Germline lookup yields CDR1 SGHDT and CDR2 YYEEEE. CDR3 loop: CASSPLAGGETQYF. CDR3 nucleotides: TGTGCCAGCAGCCCACTAGCGGGGGGTGAGACCCAGTACTTC.

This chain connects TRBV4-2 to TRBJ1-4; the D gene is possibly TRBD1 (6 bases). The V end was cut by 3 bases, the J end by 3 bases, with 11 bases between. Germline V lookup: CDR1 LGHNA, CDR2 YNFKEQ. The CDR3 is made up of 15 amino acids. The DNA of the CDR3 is TGTGCCAGCAGCCATACGGACAGAGCTAATGAAAAACTGTTTTTT. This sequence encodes CASSHTDRANEKLFF.

The CDR3 DNA is TGTGCCAGCAGTTTCTCGGGAACAATTCAACCCCTCCACTTT. It yields the protein CASSFSGTIQPLHF. The chain carries TRBV28 and TRBJ1-6; no firm D call. Germline values: CDR1 MDHEN, CDR2 SYDVKM. V shed 3 bases and J shed 12 bases, with 15 bases lying between them. This CDR3 has 14 residues.

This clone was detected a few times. The CDR3 coding sequence is TGTGCCAGCAGTTACGGGGACAGGGGGCGGGTTCAGCCCCAGCATTTT. Protein sequence: CASSYGDRGRVQPQHF. The chain carries TRBV2 and TRBJ1-5; 12 bases fit TRBD1. The CDR3 is 16 amino acids. V gave up 5 bases and J gave up 6 bases; unmatched junction bases: 8. The germline V gene encodes CDR1 SNHLY and CDR2 FYNNEI.

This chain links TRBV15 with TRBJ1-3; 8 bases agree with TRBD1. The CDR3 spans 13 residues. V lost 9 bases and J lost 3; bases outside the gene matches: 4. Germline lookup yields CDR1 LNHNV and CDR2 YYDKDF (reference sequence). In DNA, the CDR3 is TGTGCCACTGGACAGGGTTATGGAAACACCATATATTTT. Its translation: CATGQGYGNTIYF.

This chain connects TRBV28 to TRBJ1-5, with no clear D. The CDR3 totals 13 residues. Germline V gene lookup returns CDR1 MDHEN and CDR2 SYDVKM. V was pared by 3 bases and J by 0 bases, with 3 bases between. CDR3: CASSFLSNQPQHF. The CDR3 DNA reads TGTGCCAGCAGTTTTCTTAGCAATCAGCCCCAGCATTTT.

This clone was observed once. The CDR3 reads CASSFRQGRETQYF. As DNA, the CDR3 is TGTGCCAGTAGTTTTAGACAGGGGAGGGAGACCCAGTACTTC. The rearrangement uses TRBV19 and TRBJ2-5, with TRBD1 matching over 8 bases. Germline CDR1 reads LNHDA; CDR2 reads SQIVND (reference sequence). The ends lost 5 bases at V and 5 bases at J; junction bases unmatched: 7. There are 14 residues in the CDR3. Drawing the rest from reference TRBV19 and TRBJ2-5, the complete variable domain is DGGITQSPKYLFRKEGQNVTLSCEQNLNHDAMYWYRQDPGQGLRLIYYSQIVNDFQKGDIAEGYSVSREKKESFPLTVTSAQKNPTAFYLCASSFRQGRETQYFGPGTRLLVL.

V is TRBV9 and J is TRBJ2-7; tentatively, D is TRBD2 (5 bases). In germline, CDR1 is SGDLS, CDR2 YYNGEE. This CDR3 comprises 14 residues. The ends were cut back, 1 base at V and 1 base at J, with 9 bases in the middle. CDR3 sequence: CASSVSSQSYEQYF. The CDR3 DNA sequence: TGTGCCAGCAGCGTATCTAGCCAGTCCTACGAGCAGTACTTC. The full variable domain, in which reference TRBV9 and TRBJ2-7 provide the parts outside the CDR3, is DSGVTQTPKHLITATGQRVTLRCSPRSGDLSVYWYQQSLDQGLQFLIQYYNGEERAKGNILERFSAQQFPDLHSELNLSSLELGDSALYFCASSVSSQSYEQYFGPGTRLTVT.

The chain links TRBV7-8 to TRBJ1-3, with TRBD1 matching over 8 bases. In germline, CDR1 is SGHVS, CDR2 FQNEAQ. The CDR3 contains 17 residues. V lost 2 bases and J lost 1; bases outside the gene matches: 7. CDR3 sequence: CASSLQLGQGSGNTIYF. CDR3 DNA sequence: TGTGCCAGCAGCTTACAACTCGGACAGGGTTCTGGAAACACCATATATTTT.

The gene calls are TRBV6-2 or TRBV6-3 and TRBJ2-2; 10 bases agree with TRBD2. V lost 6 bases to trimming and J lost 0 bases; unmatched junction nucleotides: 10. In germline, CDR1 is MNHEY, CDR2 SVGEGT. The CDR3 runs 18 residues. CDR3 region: CASSFPTSGRSNTGELFF. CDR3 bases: TGTGCCAGCAGCTTTCCGACTAGCGGGCGATCGAACACCGGGGAGCTGTTTTTT.

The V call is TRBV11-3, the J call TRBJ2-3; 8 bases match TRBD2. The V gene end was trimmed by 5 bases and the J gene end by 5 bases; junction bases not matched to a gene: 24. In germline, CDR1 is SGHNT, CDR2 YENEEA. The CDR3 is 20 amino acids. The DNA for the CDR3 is TGTGCCAGCAGCCGGGCAATTGGGCGGGATATCAGCGGGAGTAAAGATACGCAGTATTTT. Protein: CASSRAIGRDISGSKDTQYF.

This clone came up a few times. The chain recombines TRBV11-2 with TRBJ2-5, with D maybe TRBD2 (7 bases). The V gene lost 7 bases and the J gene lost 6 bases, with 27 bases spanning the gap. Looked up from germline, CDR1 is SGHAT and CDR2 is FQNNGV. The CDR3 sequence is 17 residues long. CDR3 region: CASTPRGGRMYVKTQYF. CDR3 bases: TGTGCCAGCACCCCAAGGGGGGGACGGATGTATGTGAAGACCCAGTACTTC.

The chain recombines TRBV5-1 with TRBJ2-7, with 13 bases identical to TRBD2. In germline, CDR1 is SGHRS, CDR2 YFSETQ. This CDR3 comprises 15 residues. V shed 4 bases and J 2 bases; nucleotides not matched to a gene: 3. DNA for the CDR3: TGCGCCAGCAGCGCGGGACTAGCGGGAACCTACGAGCAGTACTTC. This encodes CASSAGLAGTYEQYF.

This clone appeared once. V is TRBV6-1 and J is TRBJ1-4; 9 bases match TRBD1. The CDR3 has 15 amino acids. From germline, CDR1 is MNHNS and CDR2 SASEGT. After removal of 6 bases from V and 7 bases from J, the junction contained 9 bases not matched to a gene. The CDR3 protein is CASRAAGTGSEKLFF. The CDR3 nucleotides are TGTGCCAGCAGGGCGGCCGGGACAGGGTCTGAAAAACTGTTTTTT.

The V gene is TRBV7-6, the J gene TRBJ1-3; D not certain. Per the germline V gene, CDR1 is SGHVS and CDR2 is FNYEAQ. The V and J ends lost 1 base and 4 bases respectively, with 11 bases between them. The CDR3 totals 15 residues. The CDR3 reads CASSLGGSGGNTIYF. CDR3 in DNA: TGTGCCAGCAGCTTAGGGGGAAGCGGGGGAAACACCATATATTTT.

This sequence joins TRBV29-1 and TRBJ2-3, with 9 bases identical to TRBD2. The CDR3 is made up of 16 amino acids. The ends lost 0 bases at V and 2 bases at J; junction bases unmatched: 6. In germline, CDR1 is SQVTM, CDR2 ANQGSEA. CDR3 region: CSVEDRLAGNTDTQYF. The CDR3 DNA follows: TGCAGCGTTGAAGATCGCCTAGCGGGGAACACAGATACGCAGTATTTT.

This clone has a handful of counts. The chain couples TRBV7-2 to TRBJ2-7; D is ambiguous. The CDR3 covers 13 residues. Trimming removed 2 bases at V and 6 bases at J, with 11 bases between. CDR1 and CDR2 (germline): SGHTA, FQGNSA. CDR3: CASSLSISGEQYF. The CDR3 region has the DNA TGTGCCAGCAGCTTAAGTATTTCCGGCGAGCAGTACTTC.